A single sample is the source of the 5 T cell receptor beta chains below, sequenced in a study of regulatory T cells in long-lasting Graves disease (dated by TCRdb to the early 2020s). What this sample's time point label stands for: persistent/refractory GD, antithyroid drugs over 5 years with positive TRAb. For both TCR sequencing and RNA sequencing, RNA was extracted from PBMCs using TRIzol. Receptor amplification or capture employed multiplex PCR. TCRdb shows the sequencer as Illumina HiSeq 4000. TCR beta libraries were built with iRepertoire HTBI primers and Arm-PCR amplification of CDR3 regions. TCRdb trimmed public reads at Q25 via fastp, called clones via MiXCR and kept in-frame beta chains. Rows are unified per CDR3 protein, each entry keeping the most common DNA and genes. The sample data list more than 300,000 distinct CDR3 sequences, and about 20% of these were observed just once. 25% to 30% of the sample is taken by the ten largest.

Sequencing used peripheral blood mononuclear cells (PBMCs), obtained when the disease was refractory, from a patient treated with antithyroid drugs. These receptors originate from a female donor with Graves disease.

The count of this clonotype is one. The rearrangement joins TRBV6-1 to TRBJ1-6; D is possibly TRBD1 (6 bases). The V gene lost 7 bases and the J gene lost 9 bases, with 16 bases spanning the gap. The CDR3 is 14 amino acids. Germline V CDR1 and CDR2: MNHNS, SASEGT. The CDR3 bases are TGTGCCAGCAAAGGGGTGACAGGTCCTTCACCCCTCCACTTT. This gives the protein CASKGVTGPSPLHF.

This clonotype was counted at least ten times. The chain links TRBV2 to TRBJ2-6, with unresolved D. The length of the CDR3 is 16 residues. With 2 bases removed from V and 0 bases from J, the gap between germline ends came to 8 bases. Per the germline V gene, CDR1 is SNHLY and CDR2 is FYNNEI. The CDR3 here is CASSERRSSGANVLTF. In DNA, the CDR3 is TGTGCCAGCAGTGAACGGCGGAGCTCTGGGGCCAACGTCCTGACTTTC.

The chain has TRBV7-6 and TRBJ2-7, with 9 bases aligning to TRBD2. V shed 2 bases and J 0 bases; nucleotides not matched to a gene: 5. The length of the CDR3 is 16 residues. The germline V gene has CDR1 SGHVS and CDR2 FNYEAQ. The CDR3 bases are TGTGCCAGCAGCTTACTTCCAGCGGGAGGCTCCTACGAGCAGTACTTC. This gives the protein CASSLLPAGGSYEQYF.

This clonotype appeared a few times. V and J are TRBV5-1 and TRBJ2-2; D possibly corresponds to TRBD1 (6 bases). The CDR3 is 15 residues long. V shed 3 bases and J shed 4 bases, with 13 bases lying between them. Germline CDR1 and CDR2: SGHRS and YFSETQ. As DNA, the CDR3 is TGCGCCAGCAGCTCCACAGGGTATGGCACCGGGGAGCTGTTTTTT. It translates to CASSSTGYGTGELFF.

This clonotype was recorded many times. The V gene is TRBV2, the J gene TRBJ1-4; D is undetermined. Germline CDR1 is SNHLY and CDR2 is FYNNEI. Deletions cut 6 bases from V and 7 bases from J, with 15 bases between. The CDR3 spans 14 residues. The CDR3 DNA sequence: TGTGCCAGCAGGGAACAGCGAGAGGGTGAAAAACTGTTTTTT. This codes for CASREQREGEKLFF. The full variable domain, completed using reference TRBV2 and TRBJ1-4, is EPEVTQTPSHQVTQMGQEVILRCVPISNHLYFYWYRQILGQKVEFLVSFYNNEISEKSEIFDDQFSVERPDGSNFTLKIRSTKLEDSAMYFCASREQREGEKLFFGSGTQLSVL.